The TCR beta chain described here comes from a study of T cell responses to AZD1222 COVID-19 vaccine. Study-level points and caveats: Spike-specific TCR breadth rose after two AZD1222 doses, and depth rose as well. Sampled repertoires all dated from after the peak T cell response. Within unmutated variant regions lay the reported targets of nearly half of spike-specific TCRs.

Produced via immunoSEQ multiplex PCR; TCRdb's table is partial and in-frame only. The data show just over 150,000 clones, 80% to 90% seen once. This CDR3 spans 14 amino acids. CDR1 is SEHNR, CDR2 FQNEAQ, per germline (reference sequence). Deletions cut 1 base from V and 7 bases from J, with 13 bases between. This clone has just a few counts. Its antigen remains unknown. The chain links TRBV7-9 to TRBJ1-1; D might be TRBD1 (5 bases). The TCR comes from an adult who received the AZD1222 COVID-19 vaccine. The material was peripheral blood, obtained 28 days after the second AZD1222 dose. The CDR3 reads CASSLDGGLDEAFF. The CDR3, as DNA: TGTGCCAGCAGCTTAGATGGGGGACTGGATGAAGCTTTCTTT.